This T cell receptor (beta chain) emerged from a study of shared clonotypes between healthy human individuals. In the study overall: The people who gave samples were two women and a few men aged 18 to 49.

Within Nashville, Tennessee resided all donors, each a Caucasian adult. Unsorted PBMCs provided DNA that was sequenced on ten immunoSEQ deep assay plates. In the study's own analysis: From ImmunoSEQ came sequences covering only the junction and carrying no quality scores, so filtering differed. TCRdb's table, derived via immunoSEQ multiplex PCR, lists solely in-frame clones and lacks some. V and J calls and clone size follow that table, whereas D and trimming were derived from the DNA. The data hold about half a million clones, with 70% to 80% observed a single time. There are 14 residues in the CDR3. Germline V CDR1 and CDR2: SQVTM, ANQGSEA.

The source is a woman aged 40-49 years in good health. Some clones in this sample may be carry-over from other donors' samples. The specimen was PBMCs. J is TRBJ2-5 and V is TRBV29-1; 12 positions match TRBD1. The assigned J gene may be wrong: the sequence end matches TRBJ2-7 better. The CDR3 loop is CSAGWGQGAYEQYF. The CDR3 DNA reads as TGCAGCGCTGGGTGGGGACAGGGGGCTTACGAGCAGTACTTC.